This T cell receptor (beta chain) derives from a study of OX40 agonist ivuxolimab in advanced cancers. Using immunoSEQ multiplex PCR, the repertoire was profiled, and TCRdb retains in-frame clones only, with some absent. The sample lists roughly 71,000 clones, around 93% occurring once. V lost 7 bases to trimming and J lost 5 bases, with 8 bases between them. CDR3 length: 12 amino acids. Germline CDR1 and CDR2: MDHEN and SYDVKM. The material was CD4+ or CD8+ T cells sorted from blood, obtained in a trial of the OX40 agonist ivuxolimab. The source is an adult with an advanced solid tumor such as melanoma, head and neck, liver or kidney cancer. V and J are TRBV28 and TRBJ2-2; D is unclear. The CDR3 region is CASIGRTGELFF. In DNA, the CDR3 is TGTGCCAGCATAGGTCGGACCGGGGAGCTGTTTTTT.